The rows below give T cell receptor beta chains drawn from one sample of a study of post-analysis software for immune sequencing data. TCRdb recomputed calls from the PCR reads with MiXCR, one row per CDR3 protein. The table shows roughly 160,000 distinct CDR3 sequences, with around 34% occurring only once. The sequenced sample was blood, obtained after autologous hematopoietic stem cell transplantation. The source is a girl aged 5-17 years with multiple sclerosis. CDR3s include the opening cysteine and the closing phenylalanine or tryptophan. Fields, in order: D gene, V gene, clone size, J gene, CDR3 protein, CDR3 DNA. A D gene is named only where the DNA matches it firmly. Rows may omit the clone size; those that give it use once, few, many or a size class.

>TRBD2|TRBV20-1|many|TRBJ2-7
CSAILGTSGSYEQYF
TGCAGTGCTATACTTGGGACTAGCGGGAGTTACGAGCAGTACTTC
>NA|TRBV29-1|NA|TRBJ2-5
CSVQTGGSGPQETQYF
TGCAGCGTACAGACAGGCGGGAGTGGGCCCCAAGAGACCCAGTACTTC
>TRBD2|TRBV27|NA|TRBJ2-1
CASRGGRLNEQFF
TGTGCCAGTCGGGGGGGGAGACTCAATGAGCAGTTCTTC
>TRBD1|TRBV5-1|NA|TRBJ2-5
CASSFDNRGETQYF
TGCGCCAGCAGCTTTGACAACAGGGGGGAGACCCAGTACTTC
>NA|TRBV20-1|NA|TRBJ2-1
CSARDEYNNEQFF
TGCAGTGCTAGAGACGAATATAACAATGAGCAGTTCTTC
>TRBD1|TRBV11-3|NA|TRBJ2-6
CASSPGQGIPGANVLTF
TGTGCCAGCAGTCCGGGACAGGGAATCCCTGGGGCCAACGTCCTGACTTTC
>NA|TRBV27|NA|TRBJ2-7
CASNPLGGYEQYF
TGTGCCAGCAACCCTCTAGGTGGCTACGAGCAGTACTTC
>TRBD2|TRBV4-3|NA|TRBJ2-1
CASSQEPSGSSYNEQFF
TGCGCCAGCAGCCAAGAACCAAGCGGGAGCTCCTACAATGAGCAGTTCTTC
>NA|TRBV12-3/TRBV12-4|many|TRBJ2-4
CASSSRDPVNIQYF
TGTGCCAGCAGTTCCCGGGACCCCGTGAACATTCAGTACTTC
>NA|TRBV27|few|TRBJ1-2
CASSFGINYGYTF
TGTGCCAGCAGTTTTGGGATCAACTATGGCTACACCTTC
>NA|TRBV7-9|few|TRBJ1-4
CASSLEAGVDEKLFF
TGTGCCAGCAGCTTAGAGGCAGGGGTAGACGAAAAACTGTTTTTT
>NA|TRBV2|NA|TRBJ1-2
CASRSYGYTF
TGTGCCAGCCGAAGCTATGGCTACACCTTC
>TRBD2|TRBV12-3/TRBV12-4|NA|TRBJ2-1
CASRIAGGHNEQFF
TGTGCCAGTCGAATAGCGGGAGGGCACAATGAGCAGTTCTTC
>NA|TRBV7-2|NA|TRBJ2-5
CASSPGQNQETQYF
TGTGCCAGCAGCCCAGGACAGAATCAAGAGACCCAGTACTTC
>TRBD1|TRBV12-3/TRBV12-4|few|TRBJ1-2
CASSPSTGGTYGYTF
TGTGCCAGCAGCCCTTCGACAGGGGGAACCTATGGCTACACCTTC
>NA|TRBV9|NA|TRBJ1-6
CASSADGGPSPLHF
TGTGCCAGCAGCGCCGACGGAGGGCCTTCACCCCTCCACTTT